Below are 4 T cell receptor beta chains sequenced from a single sample in a study of blood T cell repertoires in COVID-19. Assay: immunoSEQ multiplex PCR; the TCRdb copy retains only in-frame clones and omits some. This table has 260,000 or so clones, about nine tenths appearing once. The sample was PBMCs or T cells enriched from blood (not recorded which). These receptors were obtained from a middle-aged woman with acute COVID-19.

This clone was observed a single time. The gene calls are TRBV30 and TRBJ2-7; TRBD2 might be the D (5 bases). V was cut by 2 bases and J by 5 bases, with 13 bases left in between. There are 13 residues in the CDR3. Germline V gene lookup returns CDR1 GTSNPN and CDR2 SVGIG (reference sequence). This CDR3 reads CAWSHGKSDEQYV. The CDR3 coding sequence is TGTGCCTGGAGTCACGGGAAATCTGACGAGCAGTACGTC.

This sequence joins TRBV7-6 and TRBJ2-2; perhaps TRBD1 as D (5 bases). V lost 3 bases and J lost 7, with 9 bases in between. The CDR3 contains 13 residues. CDR1 and CDR2 from the germline V gene are SGHVS and FNYEAQ. The CDR3 region has the DNA TGTGCCAGCAGCTTGACAGACTTCGGGGAGCTGTTTTTT. It yields the protein CASSLTDFGELFF.

The V and J genes are TRBV24-1 and TRBJ2-5, with 10 bases matching TRBD2. This CDR3 is built from 17 residues. Unmatched junction bases numbered 15, after V lost 3 bases and J lost 9 bases. Germline V lookup: CDR1 KGHDR, CDR2 SFDVKD. The CDR3 bases are TGTGCCACCAGTGATCCATCAGCGGGAGGGCCCTCTGAGGCCCAGTACTTC. It is translated as CATSDPSAGGPSEAQYF.

This clone was seen only a few times. The chain employs TRBV4-1 and TRBJ2-2; the match to TRBD2 covers 8 bases. Looked up from germline, CDR1 is MGHRA and CDR2 is YSYEKL. The CDR3 has 18 residues. V lost 0 bases to trimming and J lost 9 bases; unmatched junction nucleotides: 15. The CDR3 is CASSQDFRVSGSVRELFF. CDR3 nucleotides: TGCGCCAGCAGCCAAGATTTTAGGGTGAGCGGGAGCGTCCGGGAGCTGTTTTTT.